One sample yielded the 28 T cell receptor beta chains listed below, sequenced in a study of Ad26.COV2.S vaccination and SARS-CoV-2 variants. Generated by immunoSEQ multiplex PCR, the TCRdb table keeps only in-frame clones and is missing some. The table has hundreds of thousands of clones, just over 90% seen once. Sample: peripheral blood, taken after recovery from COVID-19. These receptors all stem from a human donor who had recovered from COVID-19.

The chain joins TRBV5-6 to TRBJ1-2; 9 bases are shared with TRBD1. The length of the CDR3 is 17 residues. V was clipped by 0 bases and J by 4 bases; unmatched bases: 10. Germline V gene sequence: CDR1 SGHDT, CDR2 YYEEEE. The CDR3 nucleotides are TGTGCCAGCAGCTTGGTGGGACAGGGTGGGATCGGCTATGGCTACACCTTC. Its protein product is CASSLVGQGGIGYGYTF. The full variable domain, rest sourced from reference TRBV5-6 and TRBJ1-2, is DAGVTQSPTHLIKTRGQQVTLRCSPKSGHDTVSWYQQALGQGPQFIFQYYEEEERQRGNFPDRFSGHQFPNYSSELNVNALLLGDSALYLCASSLVGQGGIGYGYTFGSGTRLTVV.

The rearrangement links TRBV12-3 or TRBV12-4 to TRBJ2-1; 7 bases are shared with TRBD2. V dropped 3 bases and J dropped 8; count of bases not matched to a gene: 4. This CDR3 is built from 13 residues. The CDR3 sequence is CASSLGGKDEQFF. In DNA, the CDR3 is TGTGCCAGCAGTTTGGGGGGGAAAGATGAGCAGTTCTTC.

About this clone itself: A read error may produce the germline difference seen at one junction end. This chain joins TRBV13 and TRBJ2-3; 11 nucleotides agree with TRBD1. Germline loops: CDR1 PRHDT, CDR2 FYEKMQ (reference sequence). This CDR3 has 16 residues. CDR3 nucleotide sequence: TGTGCCAGCAGCCTAGGGACAGGGGGTAGCACAGATACGCAGTATTTT. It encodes CASSLGTGGSTDTQYF.

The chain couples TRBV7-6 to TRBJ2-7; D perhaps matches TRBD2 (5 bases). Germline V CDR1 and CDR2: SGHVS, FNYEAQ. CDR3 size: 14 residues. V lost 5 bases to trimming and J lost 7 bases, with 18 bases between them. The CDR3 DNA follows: TGTGCCAGCAGCCCGACCTGGACGACGGGAGAGCAGTACTTC. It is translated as CASSPTWTTGEQYF.

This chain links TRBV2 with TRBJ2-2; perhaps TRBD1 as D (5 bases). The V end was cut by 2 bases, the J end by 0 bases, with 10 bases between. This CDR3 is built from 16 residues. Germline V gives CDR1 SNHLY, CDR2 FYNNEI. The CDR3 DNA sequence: TGTGCCAGCAGTGAATTGGCAGGGACGAACACCGGGGAGCTGTTTTTT. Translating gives CASSELAGTNTGELFF.

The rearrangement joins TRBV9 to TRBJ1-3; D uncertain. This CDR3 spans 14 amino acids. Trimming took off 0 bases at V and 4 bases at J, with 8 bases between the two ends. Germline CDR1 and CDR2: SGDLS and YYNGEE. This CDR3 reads CASSVGQPGNTIYF. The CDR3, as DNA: TGTGCCAGCAGCGTAGGCCAGCCCGGAAACACCATATATTTT. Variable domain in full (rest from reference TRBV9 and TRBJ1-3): DSGVTQTPKHLITATGQRVTLRCSPRSGDLSVYWYQQSLDQGLQFLIQYYNGEERAKGNILERFSAQQFPDLHSELNLSSLELGDSALYFCASSVGQPGNTIYFGEGSWLTVV.

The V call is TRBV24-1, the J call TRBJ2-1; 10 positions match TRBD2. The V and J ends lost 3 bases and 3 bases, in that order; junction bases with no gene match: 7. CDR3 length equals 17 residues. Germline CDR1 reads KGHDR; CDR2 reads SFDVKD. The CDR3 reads CATSDPKRGGIYNEQFF. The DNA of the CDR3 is TGTGCCACCAGTGATCCCAAGCGGGGGGGAATCTACAATGAGCAGTTCTTC.

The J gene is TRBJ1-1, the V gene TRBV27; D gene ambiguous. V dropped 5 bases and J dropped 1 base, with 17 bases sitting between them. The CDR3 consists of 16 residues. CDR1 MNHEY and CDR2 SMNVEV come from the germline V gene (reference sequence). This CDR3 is CASSPKAQTTNTEAFF. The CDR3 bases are TGTGCCAGCAGTCCCAAAGCCCAGACAACGAACACTGAAGCTTTCTTT.

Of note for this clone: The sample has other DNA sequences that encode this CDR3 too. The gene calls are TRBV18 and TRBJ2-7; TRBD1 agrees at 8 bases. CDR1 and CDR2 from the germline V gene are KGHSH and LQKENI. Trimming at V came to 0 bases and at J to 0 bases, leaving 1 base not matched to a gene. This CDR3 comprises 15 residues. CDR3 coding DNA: TGTGCCAGCTCACCACCAGGACAGGGCTCCTACGAGCAGTACTTC. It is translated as CASSPPGQGSYEQYF.

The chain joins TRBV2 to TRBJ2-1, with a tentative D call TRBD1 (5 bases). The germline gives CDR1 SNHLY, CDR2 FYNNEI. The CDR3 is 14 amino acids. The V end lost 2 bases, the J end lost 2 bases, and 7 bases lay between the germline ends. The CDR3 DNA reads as TGTGCCAGCAGTGAACAGGGCCCCTACAATGAGCAGTTCTTC. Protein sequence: CASSEQGPYNEQFF.

The CDR3 nucleotides read TGTGCCAGTAGTCAGGGAGTCCATGAGCAGTTCTTC. Translating gives CASSQGVHEQFF. The V and J genes are TRBV19 and TRBJ2-1; either TRBD1 or TRBD2 may fit D (5 bases each). This CDR3 region has 12 residues. V lost 5 bases and J 8 bases, leaving 10 bases between the germline ends. Germline V gene sequence: CDR1 LNHDA, CDR2 SQIVND (reference sequence).

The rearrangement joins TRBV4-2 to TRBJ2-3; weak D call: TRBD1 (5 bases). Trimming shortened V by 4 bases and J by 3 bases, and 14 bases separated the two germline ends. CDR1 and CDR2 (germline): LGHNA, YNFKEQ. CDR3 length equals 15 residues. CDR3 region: CASSPEGARTDTQYF. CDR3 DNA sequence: TGTGCCAGCAGCCCAGAAGGGGCCCGGACAGATACGCAGTATTTT.

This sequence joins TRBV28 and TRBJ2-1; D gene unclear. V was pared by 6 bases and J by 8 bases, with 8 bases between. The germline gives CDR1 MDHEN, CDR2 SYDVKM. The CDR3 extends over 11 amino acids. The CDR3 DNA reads TGTGCCAGCAGAAGTGTCCATGAGCAGTTCTTC. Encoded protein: CASRSVHEQFF.

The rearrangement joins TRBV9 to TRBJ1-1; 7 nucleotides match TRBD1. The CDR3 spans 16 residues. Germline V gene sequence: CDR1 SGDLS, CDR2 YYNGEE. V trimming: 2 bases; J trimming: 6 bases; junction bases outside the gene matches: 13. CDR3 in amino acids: CASSVTGFPLGAEAFF. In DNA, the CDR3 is TGTGCCAGCAGCGTGACAGGGTTTCCATTGGGCGCTGAAGCTTTCTTT.

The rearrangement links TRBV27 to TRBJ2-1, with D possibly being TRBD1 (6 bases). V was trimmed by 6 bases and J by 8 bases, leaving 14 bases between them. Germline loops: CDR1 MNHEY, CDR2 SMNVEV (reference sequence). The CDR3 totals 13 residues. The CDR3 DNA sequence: TGTGCCAGCAGCACCACAGGGTTCGATGAGCAGTTCTTC. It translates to CASSTTGFDEQFF.

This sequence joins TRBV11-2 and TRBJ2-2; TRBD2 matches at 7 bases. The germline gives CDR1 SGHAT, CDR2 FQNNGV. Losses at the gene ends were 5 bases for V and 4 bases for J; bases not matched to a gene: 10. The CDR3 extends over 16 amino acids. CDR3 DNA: TGTGCCAGCAGCCCCCGTTGGGCGGGGGTCACCGGGGAGCTGTTTTTT. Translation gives CASSPRWAGVTGELFF.

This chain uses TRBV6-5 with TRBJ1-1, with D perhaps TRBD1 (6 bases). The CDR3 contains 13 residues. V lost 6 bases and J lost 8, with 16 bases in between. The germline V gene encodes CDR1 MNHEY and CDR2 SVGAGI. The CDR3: CASRVFRGSEAFF. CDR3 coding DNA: TGTGCCAGCAGGGTGTTCAGGGGAAGCGAAGCTTTCTTT.

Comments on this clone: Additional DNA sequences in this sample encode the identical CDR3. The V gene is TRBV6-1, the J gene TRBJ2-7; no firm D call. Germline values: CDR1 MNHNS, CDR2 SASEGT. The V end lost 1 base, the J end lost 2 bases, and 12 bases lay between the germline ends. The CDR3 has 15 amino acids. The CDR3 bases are TGTGCCAGCAGTGAAGGAGCAGGCGTACCCTACGAGCAGTACTTC. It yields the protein CASSEGAGVPYEQYF.

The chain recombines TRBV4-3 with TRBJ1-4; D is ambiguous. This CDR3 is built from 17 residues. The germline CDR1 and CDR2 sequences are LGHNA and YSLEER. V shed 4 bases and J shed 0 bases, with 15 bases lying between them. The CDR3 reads CASSRKVSFATNEKLFF. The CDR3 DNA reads TGCGCCAGCAGCCGGAAAGTCTCTTTCGCAACTAATGAAAAACTGTTTTTT.

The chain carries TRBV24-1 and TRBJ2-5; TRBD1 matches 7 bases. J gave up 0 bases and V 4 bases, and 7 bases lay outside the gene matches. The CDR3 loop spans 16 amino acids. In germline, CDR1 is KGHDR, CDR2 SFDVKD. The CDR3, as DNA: TGTGCCACCAGTGACCCAAGACAGGGCTACCAAGAGACCCAGTACTTC. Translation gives CATSDPRQGYQETQYF.

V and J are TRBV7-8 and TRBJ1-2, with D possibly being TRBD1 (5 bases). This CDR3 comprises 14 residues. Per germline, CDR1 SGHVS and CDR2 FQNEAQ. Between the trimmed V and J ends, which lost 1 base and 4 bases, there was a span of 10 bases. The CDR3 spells CASSLGGMAYGYTF. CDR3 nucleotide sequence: TGTGCCAGCAGCTTAGGGGGGATGGCCTATGGCTACACCTTC.

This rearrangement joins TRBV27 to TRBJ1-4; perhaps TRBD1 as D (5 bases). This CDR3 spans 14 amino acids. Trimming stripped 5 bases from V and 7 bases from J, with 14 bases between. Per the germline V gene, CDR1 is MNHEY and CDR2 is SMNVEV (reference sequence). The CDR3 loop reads CASSPAGRGEKLFF. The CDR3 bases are TGTGCCAGCAGTCCCGCGGGGCGGGGTGAAAAACTGTTTTTT.

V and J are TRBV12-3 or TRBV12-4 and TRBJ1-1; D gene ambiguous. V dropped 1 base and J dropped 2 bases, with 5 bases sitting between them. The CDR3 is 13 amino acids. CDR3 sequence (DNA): TGTGCCAGCAGTTTAGGGTACAACACTGAAGCTTTCTTT. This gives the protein CASSLGYNTEAFF.

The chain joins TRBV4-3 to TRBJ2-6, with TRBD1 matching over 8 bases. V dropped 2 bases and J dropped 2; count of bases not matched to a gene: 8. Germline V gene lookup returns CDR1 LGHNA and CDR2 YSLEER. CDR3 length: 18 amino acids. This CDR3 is CASSQLGQGLPGANVLTF. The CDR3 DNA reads TGCGCCAGCAGCCAACTCGGACAGGGATTACCTGGGGCCAACGTCCTGACTTTC.

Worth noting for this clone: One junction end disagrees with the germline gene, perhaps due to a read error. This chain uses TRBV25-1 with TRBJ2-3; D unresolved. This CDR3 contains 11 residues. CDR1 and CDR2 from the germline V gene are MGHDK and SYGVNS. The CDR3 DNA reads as TGTGCCAGCAGTGAGAGGTCAAGTCAGCAATTT. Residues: CASSERSSQQF. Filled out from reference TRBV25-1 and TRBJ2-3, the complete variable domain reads EADIYQTPRYLVIGTGKKITLECSQTMGHDKMYWYQQDPGMELHLIHYSYGVNSTEKGDLSSESTVSRIRTEHFPLTLESARPSHTSQYLCASSERSSQQFGPGTRLTVL.

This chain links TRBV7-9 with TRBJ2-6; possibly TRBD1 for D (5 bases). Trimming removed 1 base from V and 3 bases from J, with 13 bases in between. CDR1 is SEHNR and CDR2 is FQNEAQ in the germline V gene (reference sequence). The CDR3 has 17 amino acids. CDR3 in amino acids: CASSLVGRVGGANVLTF. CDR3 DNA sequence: TGTGCCAGCAGCTTAGTGGGCAGGGTCGGTGGGGCCAACGTCCTGACTTTC.

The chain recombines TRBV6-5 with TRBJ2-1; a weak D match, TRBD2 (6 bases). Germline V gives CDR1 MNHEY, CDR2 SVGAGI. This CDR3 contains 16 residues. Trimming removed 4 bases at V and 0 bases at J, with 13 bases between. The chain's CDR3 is CASSLTSRFSYNEQFF. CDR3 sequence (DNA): TGTGCCAGCAGTTTAACTAGCAGATTCTCCTACAATGAGCAGTTCTTC.

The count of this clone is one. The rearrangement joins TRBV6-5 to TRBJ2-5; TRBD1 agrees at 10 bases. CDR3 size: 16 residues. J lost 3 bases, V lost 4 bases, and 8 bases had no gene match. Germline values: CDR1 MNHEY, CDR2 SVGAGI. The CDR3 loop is CASSSGTGALEETQYF. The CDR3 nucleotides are TGTGCCAGCAGTTCCGGGACAGGGGCGCTCGAAGAGACCCAGTACTTC.